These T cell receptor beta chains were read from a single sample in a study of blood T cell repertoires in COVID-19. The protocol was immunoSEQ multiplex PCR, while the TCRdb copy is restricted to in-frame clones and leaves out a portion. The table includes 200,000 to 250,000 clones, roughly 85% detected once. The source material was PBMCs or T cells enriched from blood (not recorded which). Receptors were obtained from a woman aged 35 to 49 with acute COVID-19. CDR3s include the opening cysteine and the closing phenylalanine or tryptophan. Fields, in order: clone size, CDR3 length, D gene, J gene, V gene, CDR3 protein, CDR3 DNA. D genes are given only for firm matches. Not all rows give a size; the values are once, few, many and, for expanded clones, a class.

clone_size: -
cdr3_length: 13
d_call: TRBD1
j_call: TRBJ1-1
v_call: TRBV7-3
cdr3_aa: CASSLTPGTGAFF
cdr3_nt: TGTGCCAGCAGCTTAACCCCCGGGACAGGGGCTTTCTTT

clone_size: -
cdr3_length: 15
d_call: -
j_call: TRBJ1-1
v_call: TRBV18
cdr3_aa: CASSPVREGNTEAFF
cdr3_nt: TGTGCCAGCTCACCAGTTCGGGAGGGGAACACTGAAGCTTTCTTT

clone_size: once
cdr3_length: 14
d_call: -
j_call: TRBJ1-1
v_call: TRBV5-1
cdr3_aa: CASSPSAGGTEAFF
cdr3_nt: TGCGCCAGCAGCCCCTCAGCGGGGGGAACTGAAGCTTTCTTT

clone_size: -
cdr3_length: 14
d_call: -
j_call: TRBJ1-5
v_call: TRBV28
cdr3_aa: CASSLLLQDQPQHF
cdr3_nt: TGTGCCAGCAGTTTATTACTTCAGGATCAGCCCCAGCATTTT

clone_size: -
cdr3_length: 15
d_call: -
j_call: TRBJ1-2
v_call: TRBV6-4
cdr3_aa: CASSEGPDKAGGYTF
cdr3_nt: TGTGCCAGCAGTGAAGGCCCCGACAAAGCGGGAGGCTACACCTTC

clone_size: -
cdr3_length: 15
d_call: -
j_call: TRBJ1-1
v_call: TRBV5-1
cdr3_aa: CASSLGEGSNTEAFF
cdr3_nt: TGCGCCAGCAGCTTGGGGGAGGGTTCGAACACTGAAGCTTTCTTT

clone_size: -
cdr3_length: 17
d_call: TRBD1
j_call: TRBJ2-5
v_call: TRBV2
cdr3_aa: CASSDIQGAAPIGTQYF
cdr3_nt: TGTGCCAGCAGTGATATCCAGGGGGCAGCCCCCATAGGGACCCAGTACTTC

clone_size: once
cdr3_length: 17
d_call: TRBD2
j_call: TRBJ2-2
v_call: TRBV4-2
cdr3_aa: CASSQGTSGSNTGELFF
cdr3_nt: TGTGCCAGCAGCCAGGGGACTAGCGGAAGCAACACCGGGGAGCTGTTTTTT

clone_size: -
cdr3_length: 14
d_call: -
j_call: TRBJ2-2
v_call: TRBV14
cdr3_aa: CASSQVRNTGELFF
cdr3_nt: TGTGCCAGCAGCCAAGTCAGGAACACCGGGGAGCTGTTTTTT

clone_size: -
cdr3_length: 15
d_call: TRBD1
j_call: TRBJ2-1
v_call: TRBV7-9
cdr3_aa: CASSGTGQYHNEQFF
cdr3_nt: TGTGCCAGCAGCGGAACGGGACAGTACCACAATGAGCAGTTCTTC

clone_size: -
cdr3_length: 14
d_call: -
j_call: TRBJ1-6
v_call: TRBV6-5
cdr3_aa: CASNWGPRNSPLHF
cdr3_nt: TGTGCCAGCAATTGGGGCCCTAGAAATTCACCCCTCCACTTT

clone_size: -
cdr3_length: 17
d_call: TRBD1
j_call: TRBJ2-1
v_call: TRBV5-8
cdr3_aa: CASSPGPTGVAYNEQFF
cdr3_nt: TGTGCCAGCAGCCCCGGGCCTACAGGGGTCGCCTACAATGAGCAGTTCTTC

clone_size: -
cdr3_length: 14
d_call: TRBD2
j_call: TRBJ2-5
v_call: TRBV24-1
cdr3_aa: CATSDSGGEETQYF
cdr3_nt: TGTGCCACCAGTGATAGCGGGGGGGAAGAGACCCAGTACTTC

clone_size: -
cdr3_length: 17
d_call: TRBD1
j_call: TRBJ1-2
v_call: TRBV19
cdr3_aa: CASSIGGAGTGNYGYTF
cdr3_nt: TGTGCCAGTAGTATCGGGGGGGCCGGGACAGGGAATTATGGCTACACCTTC

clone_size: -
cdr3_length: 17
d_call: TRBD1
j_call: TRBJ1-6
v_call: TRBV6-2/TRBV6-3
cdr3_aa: CASSYSGPGTADSPLHF
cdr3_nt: TGTGCCAGCAGTTACTCGGGCCCCGGGACAGCGGATTCACCCCTCCACTTT

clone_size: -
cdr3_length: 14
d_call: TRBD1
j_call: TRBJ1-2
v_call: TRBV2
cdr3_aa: CASGPLSQGIGYTF
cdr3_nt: TGTGCCAGCGGCCCATTGTCACAGGGGATCGGCTACACCTTC

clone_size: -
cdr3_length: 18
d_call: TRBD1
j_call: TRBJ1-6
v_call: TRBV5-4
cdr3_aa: CASSEGTASPVWNSPLHF
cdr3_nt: TGTGCCAGCAGCGAAGGGACAGCTTCTCCCGTCTGGAATTCACCCCTCCACTTT

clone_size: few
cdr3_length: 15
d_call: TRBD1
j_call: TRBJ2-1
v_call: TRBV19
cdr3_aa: CASTLDRGSYNEQFF
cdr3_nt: TGTGCCAGTACCCTTGACAGGGGGTCGTACAATGAGCAGTTCTTC

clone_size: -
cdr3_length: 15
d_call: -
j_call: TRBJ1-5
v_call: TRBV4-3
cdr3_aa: CASSHFTGSNQPQHF
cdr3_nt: TGCGCCAGCAGCCATTTTACAGGGAGCAATCAGCCCCAGCATTTT

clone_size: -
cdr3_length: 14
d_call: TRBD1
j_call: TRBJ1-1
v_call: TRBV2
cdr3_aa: CASIRPGGHTEAFF
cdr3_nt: TGTGCCAGCATCAGACCAGGGGGCCACACTGAAGCTTTCTTT

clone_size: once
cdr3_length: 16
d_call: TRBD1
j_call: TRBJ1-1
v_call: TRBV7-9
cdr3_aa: CASSLTGGVKDTEAFF
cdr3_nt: TGTGCCAGCAGCTTGACAGGGGGCGTTAAGGACACTGAAGCTTTCTTT

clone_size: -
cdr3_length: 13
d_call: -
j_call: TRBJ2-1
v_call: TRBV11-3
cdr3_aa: CASSVDSYNEQFF
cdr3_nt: TGTGCCAGCAGCGTCGACAGCTACAATGAGCAGTTCTTC

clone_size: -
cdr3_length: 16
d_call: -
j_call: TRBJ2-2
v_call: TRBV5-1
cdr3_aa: CASSIVGSPNTGELFF
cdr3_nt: TGCGCCAGCTCGATCGTGGGGAGTCCGAACACCGGGGAGCTGTTTTTT

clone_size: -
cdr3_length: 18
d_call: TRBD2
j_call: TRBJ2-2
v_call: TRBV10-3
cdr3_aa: CAISETSGGTPNTGELFF
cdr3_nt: TGTGCCATCAGTGAAACTAGCGGGGGGACACCGAACACCGGGGAGCTGTTTTTT

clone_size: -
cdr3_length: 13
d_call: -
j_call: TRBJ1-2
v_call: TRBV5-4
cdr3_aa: CASSPNLERGYTF
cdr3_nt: TGTGCCAGCAGCCCAAACTTAGAGCGTGGCTACACCTTC

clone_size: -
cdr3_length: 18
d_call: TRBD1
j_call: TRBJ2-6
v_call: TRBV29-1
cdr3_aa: CSVGSGTGGNSGANVLTF
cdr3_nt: TGCAGCGTAGGTTCCGGGACAGGGGGCAACTCTGGGGCCAACGTCCTGACTTTC

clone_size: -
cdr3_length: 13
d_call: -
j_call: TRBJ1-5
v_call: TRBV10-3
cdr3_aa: CAISLSADQPQHF
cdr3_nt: TGTGCCATCAGCTTGTCGGCGGATCAGCCCCAGCATTTT

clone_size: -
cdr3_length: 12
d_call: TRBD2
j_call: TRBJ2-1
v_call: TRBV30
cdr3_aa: CAWSSSGGEQFF
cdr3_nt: TGTGCCTGGAGTTCAAGCGGGGGCGAGCAGTTCTTC

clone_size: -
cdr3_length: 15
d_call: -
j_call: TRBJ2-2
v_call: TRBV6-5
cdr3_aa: CASSSGFLNTGELFF
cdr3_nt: TGTGCCAGCAGTTCAGGGTTTCTGAACACCGGGGAGCTGTTTTTT

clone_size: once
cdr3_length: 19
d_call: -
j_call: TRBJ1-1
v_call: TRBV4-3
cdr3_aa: CASSQAGFLVSPPNTEAFF
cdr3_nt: TGCGCCAGCAGCCAGGCTGGCTTTCTCGTCTCCCCCCCGAACACTGAAGCTTTCTTT

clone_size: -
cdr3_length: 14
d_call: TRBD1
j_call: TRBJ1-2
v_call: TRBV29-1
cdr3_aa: CSVEGTGSDYGYTF
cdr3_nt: TGCAGCGTTGAAGGGACAGGGAGCGACTATGGCTACACCTTC

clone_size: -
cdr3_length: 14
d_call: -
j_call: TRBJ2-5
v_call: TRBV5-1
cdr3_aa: CASSPQGFQETQYF
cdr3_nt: TGCGCCAGCTCGCCTCAGGGTTTCCAAGAGACCCAGTACTTC

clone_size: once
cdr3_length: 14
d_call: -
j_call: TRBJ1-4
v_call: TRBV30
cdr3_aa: CAWRATGLNEKLFF
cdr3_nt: TGTGCCTGGCGCGCGACAGGACTTAATGAAAAACTGTTTTTT

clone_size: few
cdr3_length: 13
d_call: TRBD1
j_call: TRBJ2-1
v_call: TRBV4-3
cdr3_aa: CASSQTGYNEQFF
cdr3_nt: TGCGCCAGCAGCCAGACAGGGTACAATGAGCAGTTCTTC

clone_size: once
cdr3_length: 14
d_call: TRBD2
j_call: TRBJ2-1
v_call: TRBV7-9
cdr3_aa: CASSPSGGAGEQFF
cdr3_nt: TGTGCCAGCAGCCCAAGCGGGGGGGCAGGTGAGCAGTTCTTC

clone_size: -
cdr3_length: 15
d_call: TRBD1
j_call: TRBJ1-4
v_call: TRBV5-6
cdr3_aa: CASSHRTGHNEKLFF
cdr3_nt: TGTGCCAGCAGCCACCGGACAGGGCATAATGAAAAACTGTTTTTT

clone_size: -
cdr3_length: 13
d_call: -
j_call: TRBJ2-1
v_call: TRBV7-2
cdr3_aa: CASSFYRDVSQFF
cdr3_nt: TGTGCCAGCAGCTTCTACAGGGATGTGTCGCAGTTCTTC

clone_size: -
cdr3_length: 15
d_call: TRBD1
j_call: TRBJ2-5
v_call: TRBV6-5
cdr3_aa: CASRDRGWYQETQYF
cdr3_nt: TGTGCCAGCAGGGACAGGGGTTGGTACCAAGAGACCCAGTACTTC

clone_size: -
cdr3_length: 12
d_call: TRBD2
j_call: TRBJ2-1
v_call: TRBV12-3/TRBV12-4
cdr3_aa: CASSAGGFEQFF
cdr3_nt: TGTGCCAGCAGTGCCGGGGGGTTTGAGCAGTTCTTC

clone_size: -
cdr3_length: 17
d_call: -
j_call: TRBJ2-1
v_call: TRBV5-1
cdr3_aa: CASSLGISGRIYNEQFF
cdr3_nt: TGCGCCAGCAGCTTGGGGATTTCGGGGAGAATCTACAATGAGCAGTTCTTC

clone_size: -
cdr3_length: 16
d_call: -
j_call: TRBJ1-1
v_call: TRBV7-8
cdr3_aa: CASSERTTGRGTEAFF
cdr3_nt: TGTGCCAGCAGCGAGAGGACAACGGGTCGTGGCACTGAAGCTTTCTTT